The sequence of this TCR beta chain was determined in a study of CD8 T cells in ankylosing spondylitis. A single record per CDR3 protein comes from TCRdb applying MiXCR to the 5' RACE reads. This sample has 200,000 to 250,000 distinct CDR3 sequences, with around 16% found just once. V was pared by 6 bases and J by 3 bases, with 4 bases of the junction left unmatched. From germline, CDR1 is ENHRY and CDR2 SYGVKD. The CDR3 sequence is 13 residues long. General study findings and limits: Within ankylosing spondylitis blood, a TCR beta motif made up of seven or eight highly homologous variants appeared to be characteristic.

This clonotype was observed a few times. The target antigen is unknown. The J gene is TRBJ2-5, the V gene TRBV10-3, with TRBD1 matching over 7 bases. This sequence was found in a male donor with ankylosing spondylitis. The specimen sequenced was blood, either unsorted or a sorted T cell fraction (not recorded which). CDR3 DNA sequence: TGTGCCATCAGGGGGACAGCGGAAGAGACCCAGTACTTC. As protein: CAIRGTAEETQYF.